This is a list of T cell receptor beta chains from one sample in a study of molecular identifiers for immune sequencing clone quantification. TCRdb redid the calling of the PCR reads with MiXCR, one entry per CDR3 protein. The sample holds roughly 86,000 distinct CDR3 sequences; about 20% are singletons and the top ten take roughly 0.8%. The sample consisted of naive CD8+ T cells from blood, with Jurkat cell RNA spiked in. Every receptor here comes from a human donor in good health. Some libraries in this study had Jurkat cell RNA spiked in. CDR3s include the opening cysteine and the closing phenylalanine or tryptophan. A D gene is named only where the DNA matches it firmly. The listing skips clone size in some rows; elsewhere it reads once, few, many or a size class.

>many|TRBD1|TRBV5-1|TRBJ2-7
CASRNSPGQGFHEQYF
TGCGCCAGCAGAAATTCCCCGGGACAGGGGTTCCACGAGCAGTACTTC
>many|TRBD2|TRBV25-1|TRBJ2-5
CASSATYTPQRGGRETQYF
TGTGCCAGCAGTGCCACCTATACCCCACAGCGGGGGGGGCGAGAGACCCAGTACTTC
>many|.|TRBV30|TRBJ2-1
CAWSGGVGASYNEQFF
TGTGCCTGGAGTGGGGGCGTAGGGGCATCCTACAATGAGCAGTTCTTC
>many|TRBD1|TRBV24-1|TRBJ2-1
CATSDFSTGQGTNEQFF
TGTGCCACCAGTGATTTCAGTACGGGACAGGGGACGAATGAGCAGTTCTTC
>.|.|TRBV5-1|TRBJ1-2
CASSSTGANYGYTF
TGCGCCAGCAGCTCGACAGGAGCTAACTATGGCTACACCTTC
>many|.|TRBV7-9|TRBJ2-7
CASSAGGPGYEQYF
TGTGCCAGCAGCGCAGGAGGACCGGGCTACGAGCAGTACTTC
>many|TRBD2|TRBV12-3/TRBV12-4|TRBJ2-7
CASSPPGGIYEQYF
TGTGCCAGCAGTCCCCCGGGGGGGATCTACGAGCAGTACTTC
>many|TRBD2|TRBV7-2|TRBJ2-5
CASSTGGGAFGTQYF
TGTGCCAGCAGCACCGGCGGGGGGGCGTTTGGGACCCAGTACTTC
>.|TRBD2|TRBV7-2|TRBJ2-7
CASSLWGGSSYEQYF
TGTGCCAGCAGCTTATGGGGGGGAAGCTCCTACGAGCAGTACTTC
>.|.|TRBV7-9|TRBJ1-1
CASSLIPTENTEAFF
TGTGCCAGCAGCTTAATTCCGACGGAGAACACTGAAGCTTTCTTT
>many|.|TRBV4-3|TRBJ2-1
CASSQVSRVAYNEQFF
TGCGCCAGCAGCCAAGTCTCGCGGGTAGCCTACAATGAGCAGTTCTTC
>many|.|TRBV19|TRBJ2-2
CASSIGGRFGELFF
TGTGCCAGTAGTATCGGGGGGCGGTTCGGGGAGCTGTTTTTT
>.|.|TRBV4-3|TRBJ2-7
CASSQDSTGDLHEQYF
TGCGCCAGCAGCCAAGATAGCACAGGAGATCTACACGAGCAGTACTTC
>many|TRBD2|TRBV11-2|TRBJ2-3
CASSVSWGTSGSTDTQYF
TGTGCCAGCAGCGTAAGTTGGGGGACTAGCGGCAGCACAGATACGCAGTATTTT
>many|.|TRBV12-3/TRBV12-4|TRBJ1-1
CASSFLGVSQAFF
TGTGCCAGCAGTTTCCTGGGGGTCTCCCAAGCTTTCTTT
>many|.|TRBV6-1|TRBJ2-7
CASSEAGADLYHEQYF
TGTGCCAGCAGTGAAGCCGGTGCGGACCTTTACCACGAGCAGTACTTC
>many|.|TRBV28|TRBJ2-7
CASTFRPQGNFPYEQYF
TGTGCCAGCACCTTCCGGCCGCAGGGAAACTTTCCCTACGAGCAGTACTTC
>many|.|TRBV5-1|TRBJ2-3
CASSPPNTDTQYF
TGCGCCAGCAGCCCTCCAAACACAGATACGCAGTATTTT
>many|.|TRBV5-6|TRBJ2-3
CASSLGPEGGVGTDTQYF
TGTGCCAGCAGCTTGGGGCCGGAGGGGGGCGTCGGGACAGATACGCAGTATTTT
>many|.|TRBV7-7|TRBJ2-2
CASSTLMDGRSTGELFF
TGTGCTAGCAGCACTTTAATGGACGGCAGGAGTACCGGGGAGCTGTTTTTT
>many|TRBD2|TRBV7-9|TRBJ2-3
CASHLAGGTTDTQYF
TGTGCCAGCCACCTAGCGGGAGGGACCACAGATACGCAGTATTTT
>many|TRBD2|TRBV4-3|TRBJ2-5
CASSPGLAGVQETQYF
TGCGCCAGCAGCCCGGGACTAGCGGGTGTTCAAGAGACCCAGTACTTC
>many|.|TRBV7-9|TRBJ2-2
CASSFYSTGELFF
TGTGCCAGCAGCTTCTACTCCACCGGGGAGCTGTTTTTT
>many|.|TRBV19|TRBJ2-2
CASSMRQNTGELFF
TGTGCCAGTAGTATGCGACAGAACACCGGGGAGCTGTTTTTT
>many|TRBD2|TRBV7-2|TRBJ2-3
CASSLTTSGVTDTQYF
TGTGCCAGCAGCTTAACGACTAGCGGGGTTACAGATACGCAGTATTTT
>many|.|TRBV28|TRBJ2-7
CASSFRVLPYEQYF
TGTGCCAGCAGTTTCAGGGTGTTGCCCTACGAGCAGTACTTC
>few|.|TRBV19|TRBJ1-2
CASTLDSYGYTF
TGTGCCAGTACCTTGGACAGCTATGGCTACACCTTC
>many|TRBD1|TRBV12-3/TRBV12-4|TRBJ1-5
CASSSDREGASGQPQHF
TGTGCCAGCAGTTCCGATAGGGAGGGGGCATCGGGTCAGCCCCAGCATTTT
>few|.|TRBV27|TRBJ2-1
CASSLGLAVNEQFF
TGTGCCAGCAGTTTAGGGCTAGCTGTCAATGAGCAGTTCTTC
>many|.|TRBV9|TRBJ2-7
CASSAFTGSDDTYEQYF
TGTGCCAGCAGCGCTTTCACAGGGTCCGACGATACCTACGAGCAGTACTTC
>many|.|TRBV29-1|TRBJ1-1
CSVEQDTEAFF
TGCAGCGTTGAACAGGACACTGAAGCTTTCTTT
>many|.|TRBV30|TRBJ2-2
CAWRQGNTGELFF
TGTGCCTGGAGACAGGGAAACACCGGGGAGCTGTTTTTT
>many|.|TRBV19|TRBJ2-3
CASSMSTDTQYF
TGTGCCAGTAGTATGAGCACAGATACGCAGTATTTT
>many|.|TRBV11-1|TRBJ1-5
CASSLGGLSNQPQHF
TGTGCCAGCAGCTTAGGCGGCCTGAGCAATCAGCCCCAGCATTTT
>many|.|TRBV30|TRBJ2-3
CAWNGPDTDTQYF
TGTGCCTGGAACGGGCCCGATACAGATACGCAGTATTTT
>.|TRBD1|TRBV30|TRBJ2-7
CAWDPGQGPLEQYF
TGTGCCTGGGACCCGGGACAGGGCCCTTTGGAGCAGTACTTC
>many|.|TRBV7-9|TRBJ1-1
CASSLGGLGSEAFF
TGTGCCAGCAGCCTGGGGGGCCTGGGGTCTGAAGCTTTCTTT
>many|.|TRBV20-1|TRBJ2-7
CSARRITSYEQYF
TGCAGTGCCCGCAGGATAACCTCCTACGAGCAGTACTTC
>many|TRBD1|TRBV6-5|TRBJ1-2
CASSYDRGPDYGYTF
TGTGCCAGCAGTTACGACAGGGGGCCCGACTATGGCTACACCTTC
>many|.|TRBV19|TRBJ2-2
CASSIVPGELFF
TGTGCCAGTAGTATAGTTCCTGGGGAGCTGTTTTTT
>many|.|TRBV5-1|TRBJ2-5
CASSLGLQETQYF
TGCGCCAGCAGCTTGGGCCTTCAAGAGACCCAGTACTTC
>once|.|TRBV7-9|TRBJ2-2
CASTSRLGGGELFF
TGTGCCAGCACGAGCAGGCTGGGAGGCGGGGAGCTGTTTTTT
>many|.|TRBV6-5|TRBJ2-5
CASSYSRGGPQETQYF
TGTGCCAGCAGTTACTCGAGGGGGGGTCCCCAAGAGACCCAGTACTTC
>many|TRBD2|TRBV19|TRBJ2-7
CASSISSGRGDEQYF
TGTGCCAGTAGTATATCTAGCGGGAGAGGTGACGAGCAGTACTTC
>many|.|TRBV29-1|TRBJ1-6
CSVLTSYNSPLHF
TGCAGCGTCCTGACAAGCTATAATTCACCCCTCCACTTT
>many|TRBD1|TRBV4-3|TRBJ1-1
CASSQDAGTGGAEAFF
TGCGCCAGCAGCCAAGATGCCGGGACAGGGGGGGCTGAAGCTTTCTTT
>many|.|TRBV11-2|TRBJ2-7
CASSFTTYEQYF
TGTGCCAGCAGCTTTACAACCTACGAGCAGTACTTC
>many|.|TRBV6-5|TRBJ1-1
CASSLDNTEAFF
TGTGCCAGCAGTTTGGACAACACTGAAGCTTTCTTT
>many|.|TRBV6-1|TRBJ2-3
CASSALPQDTQYF
TGTGCCAGCAGTGCACTGCCCCAGGATACGCAGTATTTT
>.|.|TRBV20-1|TRBJ2-3
CSAHSGDPQPQYF
TGCAGTGCTCATTCAGGGGACCCTCAGCCCCAGTATTTT
>many|TRBD1|TRBV29-1|TRBJ1-2
CSVPRDRGILWDYGYTF
TGCAGCGTCCCCCGGGACAGGGGGATACTATGGGACTATGGCTACACCTTC
>many|TRBD1|TRBV5-1|TRBJ2-7
CASSLGDRALSSYEQYF
TGCGCCAGCAGCTTGGGGGACAGGGCCCTAAGCTCCTACGAGCAGTACTTC
>many|TRBD1|TRBV6-2/TRBV6-3|TRBJ1-5
CASSLTGGQPQHF
TGTGCCAGCAGTTTAACAGGGGGTCAGCCCCAGCATTTT